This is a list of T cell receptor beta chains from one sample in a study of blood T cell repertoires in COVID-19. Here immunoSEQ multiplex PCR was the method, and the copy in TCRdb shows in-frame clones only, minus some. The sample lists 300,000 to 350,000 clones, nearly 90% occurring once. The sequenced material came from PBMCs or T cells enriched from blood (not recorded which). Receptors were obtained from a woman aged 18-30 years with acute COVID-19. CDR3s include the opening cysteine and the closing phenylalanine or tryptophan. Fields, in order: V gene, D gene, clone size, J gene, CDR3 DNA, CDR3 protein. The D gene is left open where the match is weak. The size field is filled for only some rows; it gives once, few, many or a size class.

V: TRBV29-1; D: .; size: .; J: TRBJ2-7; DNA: TGCAGCGTTGAAGATCCCGGCGGGGCCCTTGGCTCCTACGAGCAGTACTTC; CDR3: CSVEDPGGALGSYEQYF
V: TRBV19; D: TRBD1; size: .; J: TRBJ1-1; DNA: TGTGCCAGTAGTCTCCGGACAGGGGTGAACACTGAAGCTTTCTTT; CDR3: CASSLRTGVNTEAFF
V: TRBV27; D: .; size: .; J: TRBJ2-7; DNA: TGTGCCAGCAGTACCCAGGGAAACGGGATGGCGGGATCGATCTACGAGCAGTACTTC; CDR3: CASSTQGNGMAGSIYEQYF
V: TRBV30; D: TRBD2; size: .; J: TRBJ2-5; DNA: TGTGCCTGGGAGTTGTCATGGGGAGGGGAGACCCAGTACTTC; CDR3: CAWELSWGGETQYF
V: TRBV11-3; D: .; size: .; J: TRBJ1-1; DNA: TGTGCCAGCAGCTTCCTGGCAGGGGTGAACACTGAAGCTTTCTTT; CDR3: CASSFLAGVNTEAFF
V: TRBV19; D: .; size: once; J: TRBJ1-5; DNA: TGTGCCAGTATGTCCGGGGGGGAAGGCAATCAGCCCCAGCATTTT; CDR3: CASMSGGEGNQPQHF
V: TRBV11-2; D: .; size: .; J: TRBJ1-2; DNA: TGTGCCAGCAGCCCCCTGACAGGCAACTATGGCTACACCTTC; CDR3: CASSPLTGNYGYTF
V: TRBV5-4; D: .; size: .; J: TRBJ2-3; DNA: TGTGCCAGCAGCCAAATAGATACGCAGTATTTT; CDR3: CASSQIDTQYF
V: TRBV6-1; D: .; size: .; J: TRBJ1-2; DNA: TGTGCCAGCAGTGAACCGGATTGGGGAGGGTTCTATGGCTACACCTTC; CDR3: CASSEPDWGGFYGYTF
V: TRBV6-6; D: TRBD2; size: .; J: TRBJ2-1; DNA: TGTGCCAGCCAGCGGGAGGGCCGGAGGTCCTACAATGAGCAGTTCTTC; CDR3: CASQREGRRSYNEQFF
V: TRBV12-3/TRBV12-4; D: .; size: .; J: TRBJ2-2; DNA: TGTGCCAGCACGCGGGTTCAGACCGGGGAGCTGTTTTTT; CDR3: CASTRVQTGELFF
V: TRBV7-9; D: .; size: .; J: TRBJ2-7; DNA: TGTGCCAGCAGCTTAGCTACAAGCGAGCAGTACTTC; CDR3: CASSLATSEQYF
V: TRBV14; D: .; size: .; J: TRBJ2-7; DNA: TGTGCCAGCAGCCCCAGGGCTGGTAGCGGCTCCTACGAGCAGTACTTC; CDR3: CASSPRAGSGSYEQYF
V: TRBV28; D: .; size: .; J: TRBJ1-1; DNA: TGTGCCAGCAGACTCGATCAGGGTCGGGTTCAAGCTTTCTTT; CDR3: CASRLDQGRVQAFF
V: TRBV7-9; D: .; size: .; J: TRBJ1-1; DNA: TGTGCCAGCAGCTTCCGCCAGTCGAACACTGAAGCTTTCTTT; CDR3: CASSFRQSNTEAFF
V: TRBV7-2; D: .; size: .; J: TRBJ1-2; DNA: TGTGCCAGCAGCTTATTGCCCGGGGTTAACTATGGCTACACCTTC; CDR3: CASSLLPGVNYGYTF
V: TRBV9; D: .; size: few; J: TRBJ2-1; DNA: TGTGCCAGCAGCGAACTTTCCTCCCTTGCCAGGGTTGACAATGAGCAGTTCTTC; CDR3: CASSELSSLARVDNEQFF
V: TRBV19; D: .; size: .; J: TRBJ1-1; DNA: TGTGCCAGTAGTATAGATCTGGACAGCACTGAAGCTTTCTTT; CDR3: CASSIDLDSTEAFF
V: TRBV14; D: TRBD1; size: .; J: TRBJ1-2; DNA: TGTGCCAGCAGCCAAAGAAGACCTGGACAGGGATACGGCTACACCTTC; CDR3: CASSQRRPGQGYGYTF
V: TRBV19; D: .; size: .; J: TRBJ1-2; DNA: TGTGCCAGTAGTATTAGCCAGGGAAACTATGGCTACACCTTC; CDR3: CASSISQGNYGYTF
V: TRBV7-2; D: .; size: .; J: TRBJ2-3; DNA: TGTGCCAGCAGCCAGAATACGCAGTATTTT; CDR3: CASSQNTQYF
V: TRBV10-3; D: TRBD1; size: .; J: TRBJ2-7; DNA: TGTGCCATCAGTGGCCGGGACAGGGGCTACGAGCAGTACTTC; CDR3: CAISGRDRGYEQYF
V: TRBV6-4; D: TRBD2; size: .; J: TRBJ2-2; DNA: TGTGCCAGCAGTCCGGGACTAGCGAACACCGGGGAGCTGTTTTTT; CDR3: CASSPGLANTGELFF
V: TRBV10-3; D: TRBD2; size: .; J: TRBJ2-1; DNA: TGTGCCATCACTAGGACTAGCGGGCTAAGCTCCTACAATGAGCAGTTCTTC; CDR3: CAITRTSGLSSYNEQFF
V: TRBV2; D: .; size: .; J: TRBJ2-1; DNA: TGTGCCAGCAGTGAAGGGCTAGCGCGGGCCGTTAGGCAGTTCTTC; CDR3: CASSEGLARAVRQFF
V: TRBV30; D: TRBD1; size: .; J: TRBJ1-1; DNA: TGTGCCTGGGTCACAGGGGCTGGCACTGAAGCTTTCTTT; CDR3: CAWVTGAGTEAFF
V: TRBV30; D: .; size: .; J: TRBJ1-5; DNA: TGTGCCTGGAGTGTCGCAGGGGATCAGCCCCAGCATTTT; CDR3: CAWSVAGDQPQHF